This TCR beta chain came from a study of cytotoxic CD8 clonotypes in ibrutinib-treated CLL. Study findings and constraints: Clonality increased at ibrutinib response and stayed stable in sustained remission. At progression, however, it fell back toward baseline. Baseline clonality exceeded age-matched healthy donors and tracked circulating CD8+ T-cell counts.

TCRdb keeps only in-frame clones here, not all; method: immunoSEQ multiplex PCR. The sample carries under 200,000 clones, roughly 77% recorded once. Of note for this clone: The antigen remains undetermined.

This specimen was PBMCs, taken after 12 months of ibrutinib treatment. This receptor was taken from a human donor with chronic lymphocytic leukemia.

Here the CDR3 DNA reads TGCAGCGTTGTGGGGACAAACTATGGCTACACCTTC. Residues: CSVVGTNYGYTF. The rearrangement joins TRBV29-1 to TRBJ1-2, with D perhaps TRBD1 (6 bases). Trimming removed 4 bases from V and 2 bases from J, with 8 bases in between. In germline, CDR1 is SQVTM, CDR2 ANQGSEA. The CDR3 has 12 residues. The entire variable domain, with the rest obtained from reference TRBV29-1 and TRBJ1-2, is as follows: SAVISQKPSRDICQRGTSLTIQCQVDSQVTMMFWYRQQPGQSLTLIATANQGSEATYESGFVIDKFPISRPNLTFSTLTVSNMSPEDSSIYLCSVVGTNYGYTFGSGTRLTVV.